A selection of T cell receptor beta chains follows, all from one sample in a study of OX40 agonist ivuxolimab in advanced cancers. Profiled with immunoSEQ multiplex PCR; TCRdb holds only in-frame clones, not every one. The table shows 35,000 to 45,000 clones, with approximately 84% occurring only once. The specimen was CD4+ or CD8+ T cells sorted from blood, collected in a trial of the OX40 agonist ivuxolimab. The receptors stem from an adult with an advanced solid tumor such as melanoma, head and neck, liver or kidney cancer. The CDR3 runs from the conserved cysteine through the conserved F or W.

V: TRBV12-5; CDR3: CASGYGQSYEQYF
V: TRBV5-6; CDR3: CASSLVAGVEQYF
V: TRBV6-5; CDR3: CASSHNKGYEQYF
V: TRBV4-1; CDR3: CASSHPRGPRTGELFF
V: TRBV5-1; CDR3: CASSTSIGTGNEQFF
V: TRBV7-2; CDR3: CASSLDKNTEAFF
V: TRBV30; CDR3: CAWGIATGIHYEQYF
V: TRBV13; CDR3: CASSLGTGGYLNTEAFF
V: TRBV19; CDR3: CASSIGGRAGANVLTF
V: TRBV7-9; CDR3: CASSPKLGGYTDTQYF
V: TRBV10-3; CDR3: CATHHVGSLRGDEQYF
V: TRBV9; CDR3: CASSAQGQYNEQFF
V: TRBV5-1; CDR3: CASSPGTGVGEQYF
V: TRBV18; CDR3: CASSPARGTNTGELFF
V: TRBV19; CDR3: CASSTPAGGPDTQYF
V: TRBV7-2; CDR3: CASSLGSGGNNEQFF
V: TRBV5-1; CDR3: CASSPGTANTEAFF
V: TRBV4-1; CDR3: CASSRGLGNTIYF
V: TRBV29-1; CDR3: CSVDGMEGPGELFF
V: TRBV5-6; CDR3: CASSFPTGNTEAFF
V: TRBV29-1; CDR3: CSVFVIGGVGGGDTQYF